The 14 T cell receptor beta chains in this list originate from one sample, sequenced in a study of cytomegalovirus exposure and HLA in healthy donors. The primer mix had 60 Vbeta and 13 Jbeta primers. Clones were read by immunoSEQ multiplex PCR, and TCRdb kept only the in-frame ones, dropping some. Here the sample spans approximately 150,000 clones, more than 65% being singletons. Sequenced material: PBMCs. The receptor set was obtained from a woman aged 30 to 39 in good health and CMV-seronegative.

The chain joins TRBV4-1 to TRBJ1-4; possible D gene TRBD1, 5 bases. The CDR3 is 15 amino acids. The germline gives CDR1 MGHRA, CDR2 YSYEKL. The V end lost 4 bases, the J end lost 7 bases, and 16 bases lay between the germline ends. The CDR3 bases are TGCGCCAGCAGCCCCCGTCCGAGGACAACTGAAAAACTGTTTTTT. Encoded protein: CASSPRPRTTEKLFF.

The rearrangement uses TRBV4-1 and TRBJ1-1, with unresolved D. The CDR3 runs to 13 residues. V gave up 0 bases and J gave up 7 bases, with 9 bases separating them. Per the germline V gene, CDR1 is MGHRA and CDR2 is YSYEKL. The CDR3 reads CASSQDPQLEAFF. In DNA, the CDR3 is TGCGCCAGCAGCCAAGATCCACAGCTTGAAGCTTTCTTT.

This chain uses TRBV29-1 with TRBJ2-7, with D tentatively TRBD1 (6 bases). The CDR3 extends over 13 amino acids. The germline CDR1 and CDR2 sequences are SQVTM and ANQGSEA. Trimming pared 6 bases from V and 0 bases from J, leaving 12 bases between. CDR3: CSVQGFSSYEQYF. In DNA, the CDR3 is TGCAGCGTACAGGGATTCAGCTCCTACGAGCAGTACTTC.

The CDR3 DNA is TGTGCCAGCAGCTCAGATTTTCCGGGGTACGAGCAGTACTTC. Protein product: CASSSDFPGYEQYF. V is TRBV5-4 and J is TRBJ2-7, with D perhaps TRBD2 (5 bases). The CDR3 totals 14 residues. CDR1 and CDR2 from the germline V gene are SGHNT and YYREEE (reference sequence). Deletions cut 3 bases from V and 4 bases from J, with 14 bases between.

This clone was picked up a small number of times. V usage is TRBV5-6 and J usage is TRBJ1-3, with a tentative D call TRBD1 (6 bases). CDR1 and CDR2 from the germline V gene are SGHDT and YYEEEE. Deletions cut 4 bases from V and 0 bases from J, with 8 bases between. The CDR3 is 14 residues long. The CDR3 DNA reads TGTGCCAGCAGCCGACAGGTCTCTGGAAACACCATATATTTT. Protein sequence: CASSRQVSGNTIYF. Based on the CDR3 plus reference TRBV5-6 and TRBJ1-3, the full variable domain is DAGVTQSPTHLIKTRGQQVTLRCSPKSGHDTVSWYQQALGQGPQFIFQYYEEEERQRGNFPDRFSGHQFPNYSSELNVNALLLGDSALYLCASSRQVSGNTIYFGEGSWLTVV.

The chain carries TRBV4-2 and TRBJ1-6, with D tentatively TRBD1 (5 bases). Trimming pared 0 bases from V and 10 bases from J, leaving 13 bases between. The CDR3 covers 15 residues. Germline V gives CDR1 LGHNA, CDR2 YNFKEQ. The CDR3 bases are TGTGCCAGCAGCCAAGACCGGGACTCGAGGTCACCCCTCCACTTT. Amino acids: CASSQDRDSRSPLHF.

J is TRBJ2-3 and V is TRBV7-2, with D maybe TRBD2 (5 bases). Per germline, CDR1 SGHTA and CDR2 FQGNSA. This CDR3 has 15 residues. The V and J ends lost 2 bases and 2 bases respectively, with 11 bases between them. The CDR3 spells CASSLQSGNTDTQYF. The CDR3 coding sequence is TGTGCCAGCAGCTTACAGAGCGGAAACACAGATACGCAGTATTTT.

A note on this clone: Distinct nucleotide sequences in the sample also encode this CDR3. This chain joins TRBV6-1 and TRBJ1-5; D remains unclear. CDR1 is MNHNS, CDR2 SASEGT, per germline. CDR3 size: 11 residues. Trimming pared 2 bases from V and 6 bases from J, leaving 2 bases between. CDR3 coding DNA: TGTGCCAGCAGTGAACTTCAGCCCCAGCATTTT. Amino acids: CASSELQPQHF.

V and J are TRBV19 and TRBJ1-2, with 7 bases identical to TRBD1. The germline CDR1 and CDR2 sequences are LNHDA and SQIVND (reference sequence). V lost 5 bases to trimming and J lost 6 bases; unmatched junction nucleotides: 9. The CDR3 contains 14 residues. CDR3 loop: CASSHHTGVDGYTF. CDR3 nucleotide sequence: TGTGCCAGTAGTCACCACACAGGGGTGGATGGCTACACCTTC.

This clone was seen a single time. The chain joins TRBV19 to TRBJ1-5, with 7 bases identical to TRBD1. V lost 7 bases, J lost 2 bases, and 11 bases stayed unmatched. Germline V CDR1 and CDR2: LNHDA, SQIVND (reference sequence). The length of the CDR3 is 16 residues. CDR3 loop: CASTTDRYNGNQPQHF. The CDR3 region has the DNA TGTGCCAGTACCACGGACAGGTACAATGGCAATCAGCCCCAGCATTTT.

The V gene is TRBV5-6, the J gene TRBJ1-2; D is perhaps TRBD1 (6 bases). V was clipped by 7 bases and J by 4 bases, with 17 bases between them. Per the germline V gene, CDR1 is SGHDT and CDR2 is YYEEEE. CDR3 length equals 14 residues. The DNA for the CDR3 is TGTGCCAGCTGCCCATCCCCAGGGGCCTATGGCTACACCTTC. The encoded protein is CASCPSPGAYGYTF.

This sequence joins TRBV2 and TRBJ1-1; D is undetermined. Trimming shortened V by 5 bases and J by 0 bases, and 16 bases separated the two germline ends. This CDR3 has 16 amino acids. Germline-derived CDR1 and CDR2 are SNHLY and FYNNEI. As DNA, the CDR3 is TGTGCCAGCAGTTTAGATCGGGAACCTCTGAACACTGAAGCTTTCTTT. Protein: CASSLDREPLNTEAFF.

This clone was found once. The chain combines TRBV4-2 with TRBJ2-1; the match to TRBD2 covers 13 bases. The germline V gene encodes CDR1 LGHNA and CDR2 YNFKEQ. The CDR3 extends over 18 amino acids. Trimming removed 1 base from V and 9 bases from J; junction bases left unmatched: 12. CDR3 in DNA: TGTGCCAGCAGCCAAGTCCGTGCCGATCGACTAGCGGGAGGTGAGCAGTTCTTC. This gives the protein CASSQVRADRLAGGEQFF.

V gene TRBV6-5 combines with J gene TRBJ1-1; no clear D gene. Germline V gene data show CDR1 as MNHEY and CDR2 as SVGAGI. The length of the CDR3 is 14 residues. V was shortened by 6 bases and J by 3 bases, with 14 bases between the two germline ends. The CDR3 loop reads CASSSRPFDTEAFF. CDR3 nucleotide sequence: TGTGCCAGCAGCTCTAGACCCTTTGACACTGAAGCTTTCTTT.